These T cell receptor beta chains were read from a single sample in a study of cytomegalovirus exposure and HLA in healthy donors. Profiling relied on immunoSEQ multiplex PCR, and the TCRdb table lists in-frame clones only, not all of them. The data contain some 100,000 clones, roughly 75% of them singletons. Material: PBMCs. Receptors were obtained from a woman aged 18-30 years in good health and CMV-seropositive. The CDR3 runs from the conserved cysteine through the conserved F or W. D genes are given only for firm matches. The size field is filled for only some rows; it gives once, few, many or a size class.

CDR3: CATSTSSGSLQETQYF
DNA: TGTGCCACCAGCACCTCTAGCGGGAGCCTTCAAGAGACCCAGTACTTC
V: TRBV15
J: TRBJ2-5
size: -
D: TRBD2

CDR3: CASSFRDRAHNEQFF
DNA: TGTGCCAGCAGTTTCCGGGACAGGGCCCACAATGAGCAGTTCTTC
V: TRBV27
J: TRBJ2-1
size: -
D: TRBD1

CDR3: CASSSLTRNTEAFF
DNA: TGTGCCAGCAGTTCCCTCACAAGGAACACTGAAGCTTTCTTT
V: TRBV28
J: TRBJ1-1
size: few
D: -

CDR3: CASSAQGDKLFF
DNA: TGTGCCAGCAGTGCGCAGGGGGATAAACTGTTTTTT
V: TRBV28
J: TRBJ1-4
size: -
D: TRBD1

CDR3: CASNSRDRGPNEQYF
DNA: TGTGCCAGCAATTCCCGGGACAGGGGGCCCAACGAGCAGTACTTC
V: TRBV11-2
J: TRBJ2-7
size: -
D: TRBD1

CDR3: CASSLGGVITGDPEAFF
DNA: TGCGCCAGCAGCTTGGGGGGCGTGATAACAGGGGATCCTGAAGCTTTCTTT
V: TRBV5-1
J: TRBJ1-1
size: -
D: TRBD1

CDR3: CASRVIGTRDTQYF
DNA: TGTGCCAGCAGAGTTATAGGGACTAGGGATACGCAGTATTTT
V: TRBV27
J: TRBJ2-3
size: -
D: TRBD2

CDR3: CASSLEGTGYTEAFF
DNA: TGTGCCAGCAGCTTAGAAGGGACAGGGTACACTGAAGCTTTCTTT
V: TRBV11-2
J: TRBJ1-1
size: -
D: TRBD1

CDR3: CASSRATGINQPQHF
DNA: TGTGCCAGCAGTAGAGCCACAGGGATCAATCAGCCCCAGCATTTT
V: TRBV27
J: TRBJ1-5
size: few
D: -

CDR3: CASSVVAAEGEQFF
DNA: TGTGCCAGCAGCGTAGTAGCGGCGGAGGGGGAGCAGTTCTTC
V: TRBV9
J: TRBJ2-1
size: -
D: -

CDR3: CASSRGTGGMNTEAFF
DNA: TGTGCCAGCTCACGTGGGACAGGCGGTATGAACACTGAAGCTTTCTTT
V: TRBV18
J: TRBJ1-1
size: few
D: TRBD1

CDR3: CASSSQGNVGQPQHF
DNA: TGTGCCAGCAGTTCGCAGGGGAACGTAGGTCAGCCCCAGCATTTT
V: TRBV28
J: TRBJ1-5
size: -
D: -

CDR3: CASSPAGLAEQFF
DNA: TGTGCCAGCAGCCCCGCGGGACTAGCGGAGCAGTTCTTC
V: TRBV7-3
J: TRBJ2-1
size: -
D: TRBD2

CDR3: CAISAATGQAGNTTYF
DNA: TGTGCCATCAGTGCGGCGACAGGACAAGCTGGAAACACCACATATTTT
V: TRBV10-3
J: TRBJ1-3
size: -
D: -

CDR3: CASSGAGVEDTQYF
DNA: TGTGCCAGCAGTGGAGCGGGAGTAGAAGATACGCAGTATTTT
V: TRBV6-4
J: TRBJ2-3
size: -
D: TRBD2

CDR3: CASSQDPIYLATSGNTIYF
DNA: TGTGCCAGCAGCCAAGATCCCATTTATCTGGCAACCTCTGGAAACACCATATATTTT
V: TRBV14
J: TRBJ1-3
size: -
D: -

CDR3: CASSSAGADTQYF
DNA: TGCGCCAGCAGCTCGGCGGGGGCAGATACGCAGTATTTT
V: TRBV5-1
J: TRBJ2-3
size: -
D: TRBD2

CDR3: CATSNDRGPYEQYF
DNA: TGTGCCACCAGCAACGACAGGGGTCCCTACGAGCAGTACTTC
V: TRBV15
J: TRBJ2-7
size: -
D: TRBD1

CDR3: CASRRPTGGRAEQYF
DNA: TGTGCCAGCAGACGACCGACAGGGGGTCGGGCCGAGCAGTACTTC
V: TRBV28
J: TRBJ2-7
size: -
D: TRBD1

CDR3: CASKKEAGTSYEQYF
DNA: TGCGCCAGCAAAAAAGAAGCGGGAACCTCCTACGAGCAGTACTTC
V: TRBV10-2
J: TRBJ2-7
size: -
D: TRBD2

CDR3: CASSLAGGRPTGELFF
DNA: TGTGCCAGCAGCTTAGCTGGCGGGAGGCCCACCGGGGAGCTGTTTTTT
V: TRBV7-6
J: TRBJ2-2
size: -
D: TRBD2

CDR3: CAWMRDTEAFF
DNA: TGTGCCTGGATGAGAGACACTGAAGCTTTCTTT
V: TRBV30
J: TRBJ1-1
size: -
D: -

CDR3: CAWGDRLIYEQYF
DNA: TGCGCCTGGGGGGACAGGTTGATCTACGAGCAGTACTTC
V: TRBV30
J: TRBJ2-7
size: -
D: TRBD1

CDR3: CSPILGLAEHNEQFF
DNA: TGCAGCCCCATCCTCGGACTAGCGGAACACAATGAGCAGTTCTTC
V: TRBV29-1
J: TRBJ2-1
size: -
D: TRBD2

CDR3: CASSFGGSGTSYNEQFF
DNA: TGTGCCAGCAGCTTTGGCGGTAGCGGGACGTCCTACAATGAGCAGTTCTTC
V: TRBV11-3
J: TRBJ2-1
size: few
D: TRBD2

CDR3: CASSPRGEGLSYEQYF
DNA: TGTGCCAGCAGCCCTCGTGGGGAGGGCCTATCCTACGAGCAGTACTTC
V: TRBV7-8
J: TRBJ2-7
size: -
D: TRBD2

CDR3: CATSDNINYGYTF
DNA: TGCGCCACCTCGGACAACATTAACTATGGCTACACCTTC
V: TRBV5-1
J: TRBJ1-2
size: -
D: -

CDR3: CSARAGGLSGELFF
DNA: TGCAGCGCCAGAGCGGGAGGGCTCTCCGGGGAGCTGTTTTTT
V: TRBV29-1
J: TRBJ2-2
size: -
D: TRBD2

CDR3: CASSSDTYGGYTF
DNA: TGTGCCAGCAGTTCGGACACTTATGGGGGCTACACCTTC
V: TRBV6-4
J: TRBJ1-2
size: -
D: -

CDR3: CASSSGTFNTGELFF
DNA: TGCGCCAGCAGCTCCGGGACTTTTAACACCGGGGAGCTGTTTTTT
V: TRBV5-1
J: TRBJ2-2
size: -
D: -

CDR3: CASRTGVAVTYEQYF
DNA: TGTGCCAGCAGGACCGGGGTAGCGGTTACCTACGAGCAGTACTTC
V: TRBV27
J: TRBJ2-7
size: -
D: -

CDR3: CASSLGLARYEQYF
DNA: TGTGCCAGCAGCTTAGGACTAGCTCGATACGAGCAGTACTTC
V: TRBV7-2
J: TRBJ2-7
size: -
D: TRBD2

CDR3: CASTLGTGHYGYTF
DNA: TGTGCCAGCACCCTAGGGACAGGGCATTATGGCTACACCTTC
V: TRBV28
J: TRBJ1-2
size: -
D: TRBD1

CDR3: CASSSPTRRFSNQPQHF
DNA: TGTGCCAGCAGTTCCCCAACGCGGAGGTTTAGCAATCAGCCCCAGCATTTT
V: TRBV28
J: TRBJ1-5
size: -
D: -

CDR3: CASSVDQGLGYEQYF
DNA: TGTGCCAGCAGCGTAGATCAGGGGTTGGGCTACGAGCAGTACTTC
V: TRBV9
J: TRBJ2-7
size: -
D: -

CDR3: CASSPDSLYEQYF
DNA: TGTGCCAGCAGCCCGGACAGCCTCTACGAGCAGTACTTC
V: TRBV7-9
J: TRBJ2-7
size: few
D: -

CDR3: CASKNLGATYEQYF
DNA: TGTGCCAGTAAGAATTTGGGGGCAACCTACGAGCAGTACTTC
V: TRBV7-6
J: TRBJ2-7
size: -
D: -

CDR3: CASSSARDGPFGANVLTF
DNA: TGTGCCAGCAGCTCGGCTCGGGATGGACCCTTTGGGGCCAACGTCCTGACTTTC
V: TRBV5-4
J: TRBJ2-6
size: -
D: -

CDR3: CASTPTRHFQGDTGELFF
DNA: TGTGCCAGCACCCCGACACGCCACTTTCAGGGGGACACCGGGGAGCTGTTTTTT
V: TRBV5-4
J: TRBJ2-2
size: few
D: TRBD1

CDR3: CASSESLEGGVTQYF
DNA: TGTGCCAGCAGTGAATCTTTGGAAGGGGGCGTGACGCAGTATTTT
V: TRBV6-4
J: TRBJ2-3
size: -
D: TRBD1

CDR3: CASRTVDYEQYF
DNA: TGTGCCAGCAGAACAGTAGACTACGAGCAGTACTTC
V: TRBV28
J: TRBJ2-7
size: -
D: -

CDR3: CASSPRVPNTGELFF
DNA: TGTGCCAGCAGCCCCAGGGTCCCGAACACCGGGGAGCTGTTTTTT
V: TRBV7-9
J: TRBJ2-2
size: -
D: -

CDR3: CASSLPSSYNSPLHF
DNA: TGTGCCAGCAGTTTGCCGAGCTCCTATAATTCACCCCTCCACTTT
V: TRBV28
J: TRBJ1-6
size: -
D: -

CDR3: CASSERQPDTEAFF
DNA: TGTGCCAGCAGTGAAAGACAGCCAGACACTGAAGCTTTCTTT
V: TRBV25-1
J: TRBJ1-1
size: -
D: -

CDR3: CASSGFSGNQPQHF
DNA: TGTGCCAGCAGTGGCTTCAGCGGAAATCAGCCCCAGCATTTT
V: TRBV2
J: TRBJ1-5
size: -
D: -

CDR3: CASSQGGRYGYTF
DNA: TGTGCCAGCAGCCAGGGGGGCCGCTATGGCTACACCTTC
V: TRBV28
J: TRBJ1-2
size: -
D: TRBD1